Listed below are T cell receptor beta chains from one sample, sequenced in a study of T-cell memory formation after mild COVID-19. TCRdb reprocessed the 5' RACE reads via MiXCR and lists one record per CDR3 protein. Of some 57,000 distinct CDR3 sequences in the sample, more than 10% were seen once. Sequencing was carried out using PBMCs or a T cell subset sorted from them (not recorded which). The receptors originated from a man between 18 and 35 years old who had mild COVID-19 (a few samples of this study predate the infection). Cell type and time point are not known. Each CDR3 is given without its conserved first and last residue.

V: TRBV4-2
CDR3: ASSLDRNIQY

V: TRBV24-1
CDR3: ATSDTRGYGDTQY

V: TRBV7-3
CDR3: ASSAADTQY

V: TRBV7-8
CDR3: ASSPGGGGLYNEQF

V: TRBV7-2
CDR3: ASSQMTGTSETQY

V: TRBV6-5
CDR3: ASMGRQGTDTQY

V: TRBV4-2
CDR3: ASSQEGSPDTQY

V: TRBV20-1
CDR3: SALGTGGYNEQF

V: TRBV6-2/TRBV6-3
CDR3: ASSLRGHYEQY

V: TRBV5-1
CDR3: ASSLETSGYEQY

V: TRBV6-2/TRBV6-3
CDR3: ASRQSPGANVLT

V: TRBV15
CDR3: ATSRDRGWDEKLF

V: TRBV7-2
CDR3: ASSFWGREQF

V: TRBV6-5
CDR3: ASTPLGTYEQY

V: TRBV12-3/TRBV12-4
CDR3: AGAGGGPSDTQY

V: TRBV7-9
CDR3: ASSFAGGDETQY

V: TRBV2
CDR3: ASSFAANVLT

V: TRBV4-3
CDR3: ASIQEMEGASPAF

V: TRBV5-5
CDR3: ASSFTGVNEKLF

V: TRBV20-1
CDR3: SAGTTSGPGGNTIY

V: TRBV5-1
CDR3: ASSPSTTHTDTQY

V: TRBV7-2
CDR3: ASSLAGIARLLH

V: TRBV4-3
CDR3: ASSQSGDGYT

V: TRBV7-2
CDR3: ASSSTGLQETQY

V: TRBV20-1
CDR3: SVQMDLMGQAETQY

V: TRBV5-1
CDR3: ASSLETGSVHIQY

V: TRBV7-9
CDR3: ASSPWTGSYGYT

V: TRBV4-2
CDR3: ASSRLGQFREAF

V: TRBV7-2
CDR3: ASSLQGLAVTGELF

V: TRBV7-2
CDR3: ATLISGGVQETQY